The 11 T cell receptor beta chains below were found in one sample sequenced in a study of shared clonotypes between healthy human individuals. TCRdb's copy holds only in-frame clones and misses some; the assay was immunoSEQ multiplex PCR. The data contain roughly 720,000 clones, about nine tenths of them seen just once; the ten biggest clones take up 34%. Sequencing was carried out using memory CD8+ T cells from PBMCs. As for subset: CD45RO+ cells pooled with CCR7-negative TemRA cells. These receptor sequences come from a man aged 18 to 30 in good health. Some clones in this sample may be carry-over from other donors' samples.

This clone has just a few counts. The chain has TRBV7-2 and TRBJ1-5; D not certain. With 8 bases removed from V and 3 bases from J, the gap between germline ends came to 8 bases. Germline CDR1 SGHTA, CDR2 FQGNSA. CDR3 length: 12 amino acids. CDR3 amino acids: CASAGLNQPQHF. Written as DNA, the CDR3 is TGTGCCAGCGCTGGGCTCAATCAGCCCCAGCATTTT.

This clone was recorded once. The CDR3: CASSIARGPGEQYF. The CDR3, as DNA: TGTGCCAGTAGTATAGCCCGGGGGCCTGGTGAGCAGTACTTC. The V and J genes are TRBV19 and TRBJ2-7, with D perhaps being TRBD1 or TRBD2 (6 bases each). Trimming shortened V by 1 base and J by 7 bases, and 14 bases separated the two germline ends. Germline V CDR1 and CDR2: LNHDA, SQIVND (reference sequence). The CDR3 is 14 amino acids.

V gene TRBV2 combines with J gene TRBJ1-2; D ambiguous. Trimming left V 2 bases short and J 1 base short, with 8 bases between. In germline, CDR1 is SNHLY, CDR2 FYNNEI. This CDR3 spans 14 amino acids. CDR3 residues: CASSENSSNYGYTF. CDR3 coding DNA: TGTGCCAGCAGTGAAAACTCCAGTAACTATGGCTACACCTTC.

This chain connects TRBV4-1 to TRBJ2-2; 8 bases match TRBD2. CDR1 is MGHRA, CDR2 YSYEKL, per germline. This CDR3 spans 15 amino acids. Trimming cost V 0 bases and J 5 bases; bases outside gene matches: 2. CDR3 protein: CASSQDRGGTGELFF. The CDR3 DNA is TGCGCCAGCAGCCAAGATCGGGGGGGGACCGGGGAGCTGTTTTTT.

CDR3 nucleotide sequence: TGTGCCAGCCACGGGACATCCAGCTCCTACAATGAGCAGTTCTTC. This gives the protein CASHGTSSSYNEQFF. The chain combines TRBV27 with TRBJ2-1; TRBD1 might be the D (6 bases). Germline CDR1 reads MNHEY; CDR2 reads SMNVEV (reference sequence). Trimming stripped 8 bases from V and 0 bases from J, with 14 bases between. This CDR3 contains 15 residues.

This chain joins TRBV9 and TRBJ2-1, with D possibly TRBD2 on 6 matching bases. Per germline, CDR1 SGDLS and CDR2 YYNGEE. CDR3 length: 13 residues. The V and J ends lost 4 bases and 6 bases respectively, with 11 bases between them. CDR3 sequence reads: CASSLGTVNEQFF. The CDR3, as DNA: TGTGCCAGCAGCCTCGGGACTGTCAATGAGCAGTTCTTC.

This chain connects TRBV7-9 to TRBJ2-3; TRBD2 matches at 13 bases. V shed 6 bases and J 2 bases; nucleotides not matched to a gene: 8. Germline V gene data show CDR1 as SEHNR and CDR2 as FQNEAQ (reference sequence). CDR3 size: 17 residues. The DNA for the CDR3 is TGTGCCAGCAGACTAGCGGGAGGGCTACTGGCCACAGATACGCAGTATTTT. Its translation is CASRLAGGLLATDTQYF.

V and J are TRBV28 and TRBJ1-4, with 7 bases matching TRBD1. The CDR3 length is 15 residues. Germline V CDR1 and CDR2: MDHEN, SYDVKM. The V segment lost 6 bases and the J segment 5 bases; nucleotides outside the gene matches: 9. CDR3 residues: CASRSEDRLNEKLFF. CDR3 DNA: TGTGCCAGCAGATCTGAGGACAGGTTAAATGAAAAACTGTTTTTT.

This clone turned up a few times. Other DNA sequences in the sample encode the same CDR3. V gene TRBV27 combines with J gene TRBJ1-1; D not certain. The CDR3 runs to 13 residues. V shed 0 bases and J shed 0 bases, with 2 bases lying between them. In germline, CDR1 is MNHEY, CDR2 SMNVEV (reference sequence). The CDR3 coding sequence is TGTGCCAGCAGTTTATCGTTGAACACTGAAGCTTTCTTT. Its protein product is CASSLSLNTEAFF.

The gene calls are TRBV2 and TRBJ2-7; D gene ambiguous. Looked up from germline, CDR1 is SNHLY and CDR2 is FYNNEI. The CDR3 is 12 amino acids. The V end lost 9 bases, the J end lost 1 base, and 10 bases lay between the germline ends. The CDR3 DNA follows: TGTGCCAGTAGACCAGTATCCTACGAGCAGTACTTC. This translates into CASRPVSYEQYF.

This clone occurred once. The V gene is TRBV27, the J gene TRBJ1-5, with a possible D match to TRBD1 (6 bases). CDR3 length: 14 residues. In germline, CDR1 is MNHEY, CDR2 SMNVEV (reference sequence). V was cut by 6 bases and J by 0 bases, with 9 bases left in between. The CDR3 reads CASREGGSNQPQHF. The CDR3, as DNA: TGTGCCAGCAGGGAGGGGGGTAGCAATCAGCCCCAGCATTTT.